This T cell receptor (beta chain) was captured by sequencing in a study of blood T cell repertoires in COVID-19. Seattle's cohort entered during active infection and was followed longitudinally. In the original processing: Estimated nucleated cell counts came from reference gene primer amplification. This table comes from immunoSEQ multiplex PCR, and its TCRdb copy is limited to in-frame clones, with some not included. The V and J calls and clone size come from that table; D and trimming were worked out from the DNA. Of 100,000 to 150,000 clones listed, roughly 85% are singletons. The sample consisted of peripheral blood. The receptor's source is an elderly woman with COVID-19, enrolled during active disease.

The CDR3 here is CASSPASGGVRNQPQHF. The CDR3 DNA is TGTGCCAGCAGTCCCGCTTCGGGGGGAGTTCGGAATCAGCCCCAGCATTTT. The genes are TRBV27 and TRBJ1-5; a possible D gene is TRBD1 (5 bases). The CDR3 is 17 residues long. Germline V gene sequence: CDR1 MNHEY, CDR2 SMNVEV (reference sequence). V lost 5 bases and J 4 bases, leaving 21 bases between the germline ends.